The rows below give T cell receptor beta chains drawn from one sample of a study of OX40 agonist ivuxolimab in advanced cancers. Generated by immunoSEQ multiplex PCR, the TCRdb table keeps only in-frame clones and is missing some. Of around 91,000 clones listed, roughly 87% were seen once; the top ten hold 0.15% to 0.2%. The sequencing used CD4+ or CD8+ T cells sorted from blood, collected in a trial of the OX40 agonist ivuxolimab. The source of these receptors is an adult with an advanced solid tumor such as melanoma, head and neck, liver or kidney cancer. Both conserved end residues are part of each CDR3. The D gene is left open where the match is weak. A clone size is listed for some rows: how often the clone was seen (once, few, many), or a class if it is expanded.

CASSQGQGPFGEQFF | TGTGCCAGCTCACAGGGACAGGGGCCTTTCGGGGAGCAGTTCTTC | few | TRBJ2-1 | TRBD1 | TRBV18
CASSLGLAGKNEKLFF | TGCGCCAGCAGCTTAGGTTTGGCAGGGAAAAATGAAAAACTGTTTTTT | . | TRBJ1-4 | . | TRBV5-1
CAWAEGLAGGFNEQFF | TGTGCCTGGGCCGAGGGACTAGCGGGAGGTTTTAATGAGCAGTTCTTC | . | TRBJ2-1 | TRBD2 | TRBV30
CASSLLDFGTGELFF | TGTGCCAGCAGCTTATTAGATTTCGGCACCGGGGAGCTGTTTTTT | . | TRBJ2-2 | . | TRBV7-2
CATQDASSTDTQYF | TGCGCCACCCAGGACGCCTCTAGCACAGATACGCAGTATTTT | . | TRBJ2-3 | . | TRBV5-1
CASSSQEENTGELFF | TGTGCCAGCAGTTCGCAGGAGGAGAACACCGGGGAGCTGTTTTTT | . | TRBJ2-2 | . | TRBV28
CASSFGVLNTEAFF | TGCGCCAGCAGCTTTGGGGTTCTGAACACTGAAGCTTTCTTT | . | TRBJ1-1 | . | TRBV5-1
CASSPRTGAGDIYGYTF | TGCGCCAGCAGCCCACGGACAGGGGCGGGGGACATCTATGGCTACACCTTC | . | TRBJ1-2 | TRBD1 | TRBV4-3
CASSVEDRGEAFF | TGTGCCAGCAGCGTAGAGGACAGGGGAGAAGCTTTCTTT | . | TRBJ1-1 | TRBD1 | TRBV9
CASSLDGTASNSPLHF | TGTGCCAGCAGCTTAGACGGTACAGCATCTAATTCACCCCTCCACTTT | once | TRBJ1-6 | . | TRBV7-2
CASGTGGTSTDTQYF | TGTGCCAGTGGGACAGGGGGCACTAGCACAGATACGCAGTATTTT | . | TRBJ2-3 | TRBD1 | TRBV11-3
CASSFGGTNTGELFF | TGTGCCAGCAGTTTTGGAGGGACGAACACCGGGGAGCTGTTTTTT | . | TRBJ2-2 | . | TRBV27
CASSLESYRGPSTGELFF | TGTGCCAGCAGCTTAGAAAGTTACAGGGGCCCGAGCACCGGGGAGCTGTTTTTT | few | TRBJ2-2 | TRBD1 | TRBV7-9
CASSFGAGGPDTQYF | TGTGCCAGCAGCTTTGGAGCGGGGGGGCCAGATACGCAGTATTTT | . | TRBJ2-3 | TRBD2 | TRBV5-6
CASSYVAGVGYTF | TGTGCCAGCAGTTACGTGGCAGGGGTAGGCTACACCTTC | . | TRBJ1-2 | . | TRBV6-5
CSVELPGARSYEQYF | TGCAGCGTTGAATTGCCGGGAGCCAGGTCCTACGAGCAGTACTTC | . | TRBJ2-7 | . | TRBV29-1
CASSLDGYTDTQYF | TGTGCCAGCAGCTTGGACGGCTACACAGATACGCAGTATTTT | . | TRBJ2-3 | . | TRBV5-6
CASSYIWGEEQFF | TGTGCCAGCAGTTATATCTGGGGCGAGGAGCAGTTCTTC | . | TRBJ2-1 | . | TRBV6-5
CASSDTGGQEKLFF | TGCGCCAGCAGCGATACAGGGGGACAAGAAAAACTGTTTTTT | . | TRBJ1-4 | TRBD1 | TRBV5-1
CASSLRTGDGGSGYTF | TGTGCCAGCAGCCTCAGGACAGGGGATGGGGGTAGCGGCTACACCTTC | . | TRBJ1-2 | TRBD1 | TRBV7-9
CASSPLLGGSTDTQYF | TGTGCCAGCTCACCTTTATTGGGGGGTAGCACAGATACGCAGTATTTT | . | TRBJ2-3 | . | TRBV18
CASSPQQGNTEAFF | TGTGCCAGCTCACCTCAGCAGGGGAACACTGAAGCTTTCTTT | . | TRBJ1-1 | . | TRBV18
CASSPGTSGGYNEQFF | TGCGCCAGCAGCCCGGGGACTAGCGGGGGATACAATGAGCAGTTCTTC | . | TRBJ2-1 | TRBD2 | TRBV5-1
CASMGNTEAFF | TGTGCCAGTATGGGGAACACTGAAGCTTTCTTT | once | TRBJ1-1 | . | TRBV19
CSVARRQGSGNTIYF | TGCAGCGTGGCTAGGCGACAGGGGTCTGGAAACACCATATATTTT | . | TRBJ1-3 | TRBD1 | TRBV29-1
CASSSQTGNQPQHF | TGTGCCAGCAGTTCACAGACAGGCAATCAGCCCCAGCATTTT | . | TRBJ1-5 | . | TRBV6-5
CASSFRRATNEKLFF | TGTGCCAGCAGCTTTCGAAGGGCAACTAATGAAAAACTGTTTTTT | . | TRBJ1-4 | . | TRBV7-8
CASSSQGDRGLYSGYTF | TGTGCCAGCAGCTCCCAAGGGGACAGGGGACTATATAGTGGCTACACCTTC | . | TRBJ1-2 | TRBD1 | TRBV28
CASSSPGKSPYNEQFF | TGTGCCAGCAGTTCACCCGGGAAAAGTCCCTACAATGAGCAGTTCTTC | . | TRBJ2-1 | . | TRBV27
CASSSSGTGSGANVLTF | TGTGCCAGCAGCTCCTCCGGGACAGGGTCTGGGGCCAACGTCCTGACTTTC | . | TRBJ2-6 | TRBD1 | TRBV7-2
CASSLEAGNTEAFF | TGTGCCAGCAGCTTAGAGGCAGGGAACACTGAAGCTTTCTTT | . | TRBJ1-1 | . | TRBV7-9
CASSAQGRASYGYTF | TGTGCCAGCAGCGCTCAGGGACGGGCGAGCTATGGCTACACCTTC | . | TRBJ1-2 | . | TRBV28
CASSVHVGGYEQYF | TGTGCCAGCAGTGTTCACGTTGGGGGATACGAGCAGTACTTC | . | TRBJ2-7 | . | TRBV27
CASSPNFGGEETQYF | TGTGCCAGCAGCCCCAACTTCGGGGGCGAAGAGACCCAGTACTTC | . | TRBJ2-5 | . | TRBV7-2
CASSESREDEAFF | TGTGCCAGCAGTGAGTCCCGGGAGGATGAAGCTTTCTTT | . | TRBJ1-1 | . | TRBV2
CASSGRGQPQHF | TGTGCCAGCAGCGGAAGGGGTCAGCCCCAGCATTTT | . | TRBJ1-5 | . | TRBV6-5
CASSLGGGETQYF | TGCGCCAGCAGCTTGGGAGGGGGTGAGACCCAGTACTTC | . | TRBJ2-5 | . | TRBV5-1
CASSEFPSLRTEAFF | TGTGCCAGCAGTGAATTCCCCTCTTTGAGGACTGAAGCTTTCTTT | . | TRBJ1-1 | . | TRBV6-4
CASSSQVGGERNEQFF | TGTGCCAGCAGCTCCCAGGTAGGGGGAGAGAGGAATGAGCAGTTCTTC | . | TRBJ2-1 | . | TRBV7-3
CASSLLAGEPQYF | TGTGCTAGCAGCCTACTCGCGGGGGAGCCCCAGTACTTC | . | TRBJ2-5 | TRBD2 | TRBV7-7
CASRRGQGLTGELFF | TGTGCCAGCAGGAGGGGACAGGGGCTTACCGGGGAGCTGTTTTTT | . | TRBJ2-2 | TRBD1 | TRBV2
CASSPGRATSNQPQHF | TGCGCCAGCAGCCCGGGGAGGGCTACTAGCAATCAGCCCCAGCATTTT | . | TRBJ1-5 | . | TRBV5-1
CASSKGSTRWYTEAFF | TGTGCCAGCAGCAAAGGGTCCACGAGGTGGTACACTGAAGCTTTCTTT | . | TRBJ1-1 | . | TRBV11-2
CASSVSPGQGSETQYF | TGTGCCAGCAGCGTTTCCCCGGGACAGGGATCCGAGACCCAGTACTTC | once | TRBJ2-5 | TRBD1 | TRBV9
CASSQTAGFNSPLHF | TGTGCCAGCAGTCAGACGGCAGGGTTCAATTCACCCCTCCACTTT | . | TRBJ1-6 | . | TRBV6-6
CASSPSGSTDTQYF | TGTGCCAGCAGCCCGAGCGGGAGCACAGATACGCAGTATTTT | . | TRBJ2-3 | . | TRBV9